This passage covers 17 T cell receptor beta chains from one sample sequenced in a study of cytotoxic CD8 clonotypes in ibrutinib-treated CLL. The protocol was immunoSEQ multiplex PCR, while the TCRdb copy is restricted to in-frame clones and leaves out a portion. The data hold around 10,000 clones, with approximately 81% observed a single time. Here the sequenced sample was PBMCs, taken at disease progression, from a patient treated with ibrutinib. These receptors all come from a human donor with chronic lymphocytic leukemia.

The chain links TRBV2 to TRBJ1-2, with D maybe TRBD1 (5 bases). The CDR3 is 15 residues long. Germline-derived CDR1 and CDR2 are SNHLY and FYNNEI. V lost 3 bases, J lost 8 bases, and 19 bases lay in between. Here the CDR3 reads CASSDILVQAQGYTF. The CDR3 coding sequence is TGTGCCAGCAGTGATATTTTGGTACAGGCTCAAGGCTACACCTTC.

The CDR3 coding sequence is TGTGCCAGCGGGACTAGCGGGACAGATACGCAGTATTTT. Translation gives CASGTSGTDTQYF. J is TRBJ2-3 and V is TRBV2; 12 bases are shared with TRBD2. This CDR3 has 13 amino acids. V gave up 8 bases and J gave up 3 bases; unmatched junction bases: 0. Germline-derived CDR1 and CDR2 are SNHLY and FYNNEI.

This clone showed up just once. The V gene is TRBV5-1, the J gene TRBJ1-3, with 9 positions matching TRBD1. Germline V gene data show CDR1 as SGHRS and CDR2 as YFSETQ. With V trimmed by 4 bases and J by 2 bases, 10 bases remained unmatched. The CDR3 is 17 amino acids. The CDR3, as DNA: TGCGCCAGCAGCAGGGGACAGGGTAGCCTCCCTGGAAACACCATATATTTT. It specifies CASSRGQGSLPGNTIYF.

This clone appeared a few times. The chain combines TRBV13 with TRBJ1-5; TRBD1 agrees at 7 bases. The V and J ends lost 5 bases and 4 bases, in that order; junction bases with no gene match: 5. Germline assignment: CDR1 PRHDT and CDR2 FYEKMQ (reference sequence). The CDR3 contains 14 residues. The CDR3 sequence is CASSLGQTNQPQHF. Here the CDR3 DNA reads TGTGCCAGCAGCCTGGGACAGACAAATCAGCCCCAGCATTTT.

This chain links TRBV5-6 with TRBJ1-1; the D is unclear. Germline V lookup: CDR1 SGHDT, CDR2 YYEEEE. The V gene lost 4 bases and the J gene lost 1 base, with 11 bases spanning the gap. CDR3 length equals 14 residues. The CDR3 sequence: CASSPVHQNTEAFF. The CDR3 nucleotides are TGTGCCAGCAGCCCGGTCCACCAGAACACTGAAGCTTTCTTT.

This chain uses TRBV7-2 with TRBJ2-5, with TRBD2 identical over 8 bases. J gave up 4 bases and V 1 base, and 8 bases lay outside the gene matches. This CDR3 region has 16 residues. Germline values: CDR1 SGHTA, CDR2 FQGNSA. The CDR3 protein is CASSLVGLGMVETQYF. The DNA for the CDR3 is TGTGCCAGCAGCTTAGTGGGACTAGGGATGGTAGAGACCCAGTACTTC.

This clone was seen only a few times. The V call is TRBV5-1, the J call TRBJ2-1; D may be TRBD1 (5 bases). Germline loops: CDR1 SGHRS, CDR2 YFSETQ. Trimming left V 9 bases short and J 1 base short, with 14 bases between. This CDR3 has 14 amino acids. This chain's CDR3 is CATRLGVSYNEQFF. The CDR3, as DNA: TGCGCCACCCGGCTAGGGGTTTCCTACAATGAGCAGTTCTTC.

This clone showed up just once. The V and J genes are TRBV6-5 and TRBJ2-5; the D is unclear. The CDR3 spans 15 residues. V was cut by 6 bases and J by 2 bases, with 16 bases left in between. Germline CDR1 reads MNHEY; CDR2 reads SVGAGI. The CDR3 sequence is CASSPRGVGQETQYF. The CDR3 bases are TGTGCCAGCAGCCCCCGTGGGGTCGGGCAAGAGACCCAGTACTTC.

This sequence joins TRBV7-8 and TRBJ1-5; maybe TRBD1 (5 bases). The CDR3 has 14 amino acids. Germline loops: CDR1 SGHVS, CDR2 FQNEAQ. The CDR3 region is CASCRDSPNQPQHF. The CDR3 nucleotides are TGTGCTTCGTGCCGGGACTCCCCGAATCAGCCCCAGCATTTT.

This clone occurred once. J is TRBJ2-1 and V is TRBV19, with 10 bases aligning to TRBD2. Per germline, CDR1 LNHDA and CDR2 SQIVND (reference sequence). V lost 1 base to trimming and J lost 0 bases; unmatched junction nucleotides: 6. The length of the CDR3 is 18 residues. The CDR3 DNA sequence: TGTGCCAGTAGTATAGCCGGACTAGCGGTTTCCTCCTACAATGAGCAGTTCTTC. It yields the protein CASSIAGLAVSSYNEQFF.

This clone was observed once. V and J are TRBV7-2 and TRBJ2-5; TRBD2 matches 12 bases. With V trimmed by 3 bases and J by 3 bases, 8 bases remained unmatched. Germline assignment: CDR1 SGHTA and CDR2 FQGNSA. The CDR3 has 17 residues. CDR3 in amino acids: CASSFPLRLAGEETQYF. The CDR3 DNA reads as TGTGCCAGCAGCTTCCCCCTCAGACTAGCGGGGGAAGAGACCCAGTACTTC. The variable domain in full, with the rest retrieved from reference TRBV7-2 and TRBJ2-5, is GAGVSQSPSNKVTEKGKDVELRCDPISGHTALYWYRQSLGQGLEFLIYFQGNSAPDKSGLPSDRFSAERTGGSVSTLTIQRTQQEDSAVYLCASSFPLRLAGEETQYFGPGTRLLVL.

The V and J genes are TRBV12-5 and TRBJ2-5, with D hard to call. Per germline, CDR1 LGHNT and CDR2 FRNRAP. This CDR3 has 13 amino acids. V was cut by 1 base and J by 5 bases, with 8 bases left in between. CDR3 residues: CASGLAQRETQYF. The CDR3, as DNA: TGTGCTAGTGGTTTGGCCCAGAGGGAGACCCAGTACTTC.

This clone was seen more than once but under ten times. Other DNA sequences in this sample translate to the same CDR3. This sequence joins TRBV9 and TRBJ1-1; a weak D match, TRBD1 (5 bases). With 0 bases removed from V and 1 base from J, the gap between germline ends came to 10 bases. Germline loops: CDR1 SGDLS, CDR2 YYNGEE. This CDR3 spans 15 amino acids. The CDR3 sequence is CASSVVGGGNTEAFF. The CDR3 bases are TGTGCCAGCAGCGTAGTAGGTGGGGGGAACACTGAAGCTTTCTTT.

The gene calls are TRBV28 and TRBJ2-2, with D maybe TRBD2 (5 bases). Germline V gene lookup returns CDR1 MDHEN and CDR2 SYDVKM. Trimming removed 6 bases from V and 1 base from J, with 9 bases in between. The CDR3 runs 14 residues. The CDR3 loop reads CASRPSGNTGELFF. The CDR3 bases are TGTGCCAGCAGGCCCAGCGGGAACACCGGGGAGCTGTTTTTT.

This sequence joins TRBV7-8 and TRBJ2-7; 11 positions match TRBD1. V dropped 4 bases and J dropped 4; count of bases not matched to a gene: 6. Per the germline V gene, CDR1 is SGHVS and CDR2 is FQNEAQ. The CDR3 loop spans 15 amino acids. CDR3: CASSYPGTGGYEQYF. CDR3 nucleotide sequence: TGTGCCAGCAGCTATCCCGGGACAGGGGGGTACGAGCAGTACTTC.

V gene TRBV7-2 combines with J gene TRBJ1-1; possible D gene TRBD1, 6 bases. Germline V lookup: CDR1 SGHTA, CDR2 FQGNSA. The CDR3 sequence is 13 residues long. V lost 4 bases, J lost 5 bases, and 11 bases lay in between. The CDR3 region has the DNA TGTGCCAGCAGCTCAAGACAGGTTACTGAAGCTTTCTTT. It codes for CASSSRQVTEAFF.

This chain links TRBV19 with TRBJ1-4, with a tentative D call TRBD1 (6 bases). This CDR3 is 16 amino acids long. The V and J ends lost 4 bases and 8 bases respectively, with 20 bases between them. Germline assignment: CDR1 LNHDA and CDR2 SQIVND (reference sequence). The CDR3 spells CASSSLIGTRKEKLFF. The CDR3, as DNA: TGTGCCAGTAGTAGTCTCATCGGGACACGGAAAGAAAAACTGTTTTTT.